Reported below is one T cell receptor (beta chain). This clonotype was detected ten times or more. This clone's antigen is unknown. No per-base quality is available; no much larger clone lies one base away. Sequencing relied on an Illumina HiSeq 2500. TCR beta libraries were prepared by quantitative 5'-RACE with molecular barcodes. The original methods were these. To identify disease-linked TCR variants, a new computational method was used, one built on a probabilistic model of VDJ rearrangement. TCRdb ran its own pipeline on the public reads, namely fastp trimming at Q25 and MiXCR clone calling, and kept in-frame beta chains. Identical CDR3 proteins give one entry, which carries the most common genes and DNA. For this entry, the V and J calls and clone size follow TCRdb and not the study's own pipeline. This sample comprises about 240,000 distinct CDR3 sequences, around 11% of them detected only once. The leading ten clones occupy 6% to 8% of the sample.

Its CDR3 holds 16 amino acids, cysteine through phenylalanine. Only CDR3 DNA is held: 48 bases, read in frame from base 1. Trimming at the junction amounts to 4 bases on V and 4 bases on J, and the germline ends lie 19 bases apart. CDR1 and CDR2, looked up from the germline V gene (reference sequence), are LNHNV and YYDKDF. The data were taken from a study of CD8 T cells in ankylosing spondylitis (dated by TCRdb to 2017 to 2019). About the study as a whole: T cell receptor beta repertoires were profiled in healthy donors and ankylosing spondylitis patients so that disease-linked TCR variants could be found. The full study cohort was made up of 20 to 25 ankylosing spondylitis patients and 108 healthy donors. Samples of peripheral blood were taken, and for ankylosing spondylitis patients, synovial fluid was collected as well. Study-wide findings and limitations: Blood from ankylosing spondylitis patients appeared to be characterized by a TCR beta motif made up of about 8 highly homologous amino acid variants. Some motif variants were previously reported in synovial fluid and blood of reactive arthritis patients, suggesting common disease-initiation mechanisms. According to the report, matched synovial fluid samples from ankylosing spondylitis patients were significantly enriched for the disease-linked clones. The disease-linked clones showed a CD8+ phenotype and occurred at relatively low frequencies in peripheral blood.

Recombination linked TRBV15 to TRBJ2-5; the D match is possibly TRBD1 or TRBD2, with 6 bases aligned in each. Material for sequencing was blood, either unsorted or a sorted T cell fraction (not recorded which). This sequence was found in a male donor with ankylosing spondylitis or in good health (not recorded which). The DNA sequence is as follows: TGTGCCACCAGCATTTATAGGGGGGAACTTCGAGAGACCCAGTACTTC. The encoded protein is CATSIYRGELRETQYF.